The 8 T cell receptor beta chains in this list originate from one sample, sequenced in a study of brain T cells in children with intractable seizures. TCRdb's copy holds only in-frame clones and misses some; the assay was immunoSEQ multiplex PCR. The sample lists 80,000 or so clones, approximately 90% occurring once. Sequencing was performed on peripheral blood, taken at surgery. The receptors derive from a girl aged 2-10 years with Rasmussen encephalitis and intractable seizures.

V gene TRBV19 combines with J gene TRBJ2-3; D is possibly TRBD1 (6 bases). Germline assignment: CDR1 LNHDA and CDR2 SQIVND (reference sequence). The CDR3 runs to 15 residues. V shed 7 bases and J shed 2 bases, with 16 bases lying between them. The CDR3 bases are TGTGCCAGTAACCCCGAGACAGGCTACACAGATACGCAGTATTTT. It specifies CASNPETGYTDTQYF.

J is TRBJ2-1 and V is TRBV19; 9 positions agree with TRBD1. Germline CDR1 LNHDA, CDR2 SQIVND (reference sequence). The CDR3 consists of 14 residues. The J segment lost 8 bases and the V segment lost 4 bases, leaving 6 bases of the junction unmatched. CDR3 protein: CASSNRDRVYEQFF. The DNA for the CDR3 is TGTGCCAGTAGTAACAGGGACAGGGTTTATGAGCAGTTCTTC.

The rearrangement joins TRBV9 to TRBJ2-7; possibly TRBD1 or TRBD2 for D (5 bases each). Germline-derived CDR1 and CDR2 are SGDLS and YYNGEE. This CDR3 spans 14 amino acids. Trimming took 0 bases from V and 2 from J, leaving 9 bases between them. CDR3 loop: CASSVGGIAYEQYF. As DNA, the CDR3 is TGTGCCAGCAGCGTAGGGGGGATCGCCTACGAGCAGTACTTC.

V and J are TRBV19 and TRBJ1-6; D may be TRBD1 (6 bases). CDR3 length: 14 residues. Trimming cost V 7 bases and J 7 bases, with 14 bases left between them. The germline V gene has CDR1 LNHDA and CDR2 SQIVND (reference sequence). CDR3 in amino acids: CASTRDRKNSPLHF. The CDR3 DNA follows: TGTGCCAGTACCCGCGACAGGAAGAATTCACCCCTCCACTTT.

This clone was counted once. This chain links TRBV7-6 with TRBJ2-2; 14 nucleotides align to TRBD2. V lost 5 bases and J lost 0; bases outside the gene matches: 2. The CDR3 extends over 17 amino acids. CDR1 is SGHVS, CDR2 FNYEAQ, per germline. This chain's CDR3 is CASSRTSGGTNTGELFF. The CDR3 region has the DNA TGTGCCAGCAGCCGGACTAGCGGGGGGACGAACACCGGGGAGCTGTTTTTT.

The chain is built from TRBV27 and TRBJ2-7, with D tentatively TRBD1 (6 bases). Trimming left V 8 bases short and J 1 base short, with 15 bases between. Germline CDR1 and CDR2: MNHEY and SMNVEV (reference sequence). CDR3 length equals 14 residues. The DNA for the CDR3 is TGTGCCAGCGCCGGACAGAGATGGTCCTACGAGCAGTACTTC. Amino acids: CASAGQRWSYEQYF.

The CDR3 loop is CASSVDGAYEQYF. The CDR3 nucleotides read TGTGCCAGCAGCGTAGACGGAGCCTACGAGCAGTACTTC. The rearrangement uses TRBV9 and TRBJ2-7; D unresolved. Germline assignment: CDR1 SGDLS and CDR2 YYNGEE. Trimming cost V 0 bases and J 2 bases, with 6 bases left between them. This CDR3 region has 13 residues.

This clone has a handful of counts. The CDR3 region is CASSEAVQGASNSPLHF. The CDR3 DNA sequence: TGTGCCAGCAGTGAAGCGGTACAGGGGGCAAGTAATTCACCCCTCCACTTT. The chain combines TRBV6-1 with TRBJ1-6, with 9 bases lining up with TRBD1. The trim removed 0 bases at V and 6 bases at J, leaving 6 bases unmatched. This CDR3 contains 17 residues. Per germline, CDR1 MNHNS and CDR2 SASEGT.